This TCR beta chain was recorded in a study of blood T cell repertoires in COVID-19. The wider study: COVID-19 samples from acute and convalescent phases originated in the United States, Italy and Spain. PBMCs, B-cell-depleted T cells, or T cells were the source of the cDNA or gDNA that made up the material.

There are 16 residues in the CDR3. V was cut by 3 bases and J by 3 bases, with 20 bases left in between. Looked up from germline, CDR1 is DFQATT and CDR2 is SNEGSKA (reference sequence). In the source study's methods: The authors estimated nucleated cell counts from reference gene primer amplification. This table comes from immunoSEQ multiplex PCR, and its TCRdb copy is limited to in-frame clones, with some not included. V and J calls and clone size are those listed in that table; D and trimming were worked out from the DNA. Here the sample spans just under 80,000 clones, roughly 80% being singletons.

What was sequenced was peripheral blood. The gene calls are TRBV20-1 and TRBJ2-5, with a weak D call TRBD1 (5 bases). The TCR was taken from a woman between 65 and 79 years old with acute or convalescent COVID-19. In nucleotides, the CDR3 is TGCAGTGCTAGTATCTCCAGGGCGAGTTTCGAAGAGACCCAGTACTTC. The encoded protein is CSASISRASFEETQYF.